The next 29 T cell receptor beta chains were all read from a single sample in a study of OX40 agonist ivuxolimab in advanced cancers. The protocol was immunoSEQ multiplex PCR, while the TCRdb copy is restricted to in-frame clones and leaves out a portion. The repertoire holds under 80,000 clones, with 85% to 90% as singletons. The specimen comprised CD4+ or CD8+ T cells sorted from blood, sampled in a trial of the OX40 agonist ivuxolimab. The receptors were sampled from an adult with an advanced solid tumor such as melanoma, head and neck, liver or kidney cancer.

This clone was found a few times. The CDR3 loop reads CASSYTARGEGYGYTF. The CDR3 DNA follows: TGTGCCAGCTCGTATACGGCCAGGGGTGAGGGCTATGGCTACACCTTC. V is TRBV18 and J is TRBJ1-2; D may be TRBD1 (6 bases). CDR3 length: 16 residues. Deletions cut 6 bases from V and 4 bases from J, with 21 bases between. Germline V lookup: CDR1 KGHSH, CDR2 LQKENI.

This clone appeared a single time. This chain joins TRBV5-4 and TRBJ1-1; D remains unclear. CDR1 and CDR2 (germline): SGHNT, YYREEE (reference sequence). The CDR3 extends over 14 amino acids. V shed 0 bases and J shed 4 bases, with 10 bases lying between them. CDR3 nucleotide sequence: TGTGCCAGCAGCTTGGTCGGATGGGGCACTGAAGCTTTCTTT. Protein: CASSLVGWGTEAFF.

V and J are TRBV7-8 and TRBJ2-7, with no clear D. CDR1 is SGHVS and CDR2 is FQNEAQ in the germline V gene. V lost 5 bases and J 4 bases, leaving 9 bases between the germline ends. The CDR3 extends over 12 amino acids. DNA of the CDR3: TGTGCCAGCAGCCCCTCAAAATACGAGCAGTACTTC. Protein sequence: CASSPSKYEQYF.

V usage is TRBV18 and J usage is TRBJ2-7, with TRBD2 matching over 11 bases. V shed 2 bases and J 3 bases; nucleotides not matched to a gene: 3. The CDR3 spans 15 residues. From germline, CDR1 is KGHSH and CDR2 LQKENI. CDR3 protein: CASSPTSGSNYEQYF. CDR3 nucleotides: TGTGCCAGCTCACCAACTAGCGGGAGTAACTACGAGCAGTACTTC. The whole variable domain, remainder taken from reference TRBV18 and TRBJ2-7, is NAGVMQNPRHLVRRRGQEARLRCSPMKGHSHVYWYRQLPEEGLKFMVYLQKENIIDESGMPKERFSAEFPKEGPSILRIQQVVRGDSAAYFCASSPTSGSNYEQYFGPGTRLTVT.

This clone was detected once. The chain couples TRBV25-1 to TRBJ2-7, with D maybe TRBD1 (7 bases). This CDR3 contains 15 residues. Germline CDR1 and CDR2: MGHDK and SYGVNS. Trimming removed 1 base from V and 4 bases from J, with 14 bases in between. CDR3 amino acids: CASSESMTGRYEQYF. The CDR3 DNA follows: TGTGCCAGCAGTGAATCGATGACAGGGAGGTACGAGCAGTACTTC.

V gene TRBV28 combines with J gene TRBJ2-3; TRBD2 matches 12 bases. The CDR3 has 15 amino acids. Germline CDR1 is MDHEN and CDR2 is SYDVKM. The junction had 4 bases not matched to a gene; V was cut back by 5 bases and J by 4 bases. CDR3 in DNA: TGTGCCAGCAGTCATCTAGCGGGAGGGGCAGATACGCAGTATTTT. It codes for CASSHLAGGADTQYF.

The V call is TRBV2, the J call TRBJ2-7; 9 bases align to TRBD1. The CDR3 is 15 amino acids. Per germline, CDR1 SNHLY and CDR2 FYNNEI. V trimming: 0 bases; J trimming: 12 bases; junction bases outside the gene matches: 12. Here the CDR3 reads CASSEALSGQGIPYF. CDR3 in DNA: TGTGCCAGCAGTGAAGCGCTGTCAGGACAGGGGATCCCGTACTTC.

This chain links TRBV9 with TRBJ1-2; the D gene is possibly TRBD1 (6 bases). Germline loops: CDR1 SGDLS, CDR2 YYNGEE. Trimming cost V 6 bases and J 7 bases, with 16 bases left between them. The CDR3 loop spans 13 amino acids. CDR3 coding DNA: TGTGCCAGCACCCAAGGGGGGGTAGGTGGCTACACCTTC. Protein sequence: CASTQGGVGGYTF.

This chain joins TRBV5-1 and TRBJ1-3, with D unresolved. Germline loops: CDR1 SGHRS, CDR2 YFSETQ. This CDR3 spans 15 amino acids. Trimming took 1 base from V and 4 from J, leaving 12 bases between them. CDR3 in amino acids: CASSLIGGGGNTIYF. DNA of the CDR3: TGCGCCAGCAGCTTGATAGGCGGTGGGGGAAACACCATATATTTT.

The chain recombines TRBV2 with TRBJ2-7; 8 nucleotides line up with TRBD2. The CDR3 length is 13 residues. The trim removed 10 bases at V and 5 bases at J, leaving 10 bases unmatched. Germline lookup yields CDR1 SNHLY and CDR2 FYNNEI. The CDR3 protein is CATPKRERNEQYF. CDR3 sequence (DNA): TGTGCCACACCGAAGCGGGAGAGGAACGAGCAGTACTTC.

This sequence joins TRBV4-3 and TRBJ2-3; possibly TRBD2 for D (7 bases). V was clipped by 0 bases and J by 3 bases, with 10 bases between them. There are 15 residues in the CDR3. The germline V gene encodes CDR1 LGHNA and CDR2 YSLEER. The CDR3 DNA is TGCGCCAGCAGCCAAGAGGGGGGGCGGACAGATACGCAGTATTTT. Encoded protein: CASSQEGGRTDTQYF.

This chain's CDR3 is CASSLPRAGNQETQYF. CDR3 DNA: TGCGCCAGCAGCCTACCCCGAGCGGGGAACCAAGAGACCCAGTACTTC. V and J are TRBV5-1 and TRBJ2-5, with 7 bases matching TRBD2. The length of the CDR3 is 16 residues. V trimming: 4 bases; J trimming: 0 bases; junction bases outside the gene matches: 9. From germline, CDR1 is SGHRS and CDR2 YFSETQ.

The V call is TRBV5-1, the J call TRBJ1-1; 7 nucleotides line up with TRBD1. V lost 0 bases and J lost 5; bases outside the gene matches: 4. This CDR3 comprises 14 residues. The germline CDR1 and CDR2 sequences are SGHRS and YFSETQ. In DNA, the CDR3 is TGCGCCAGCAGCTTGGAGAGCAGGGGGACTGAAGCTTTCTTT. Encoded protein: CASSLESRGTEAFF.

The CDR3 is CASSIVGSGGLQPQHF. The DNA for the CDR3 is TGTGCCAGTAGTATAGTTGGGTCAGGGGGACTTCAGCCCCAGCATTTT. This chain joins TRBV19 and TRBJ1-5; 7 bases fit TRBD1. The CDR3 contains 16 residues. Germline assignment: CDR1 LNHDA and CDR2 SQIVND (reference sequence). V was clipped by 1 base and J by 6 bases; unmatched bases: 9. The full variable domain, rest sourced from reference TRBV19 and TRBJ1-5, is DGGITQSPKYLFRKEGQNVTLSCEQNLNHDAMYWYRQDPGQGLRLIYYSQIVNDFQKGDIAEGYSVSREKKESFPLTVTSAQKNPTAFYLCASSIVGSGGLQPQHFGDGTRLSIL.

The gene calls are TRBV6-1 and TRBJ2-7; D not resolved. Germline CDR1 and CDR2: MNHNS and SASEGT. The V end was cut by 3 bases, the J end by 0 bases, with 3 bases between. The CDR3 loop spans 12 amino acids. CDR3 protein: CASSEGSYEQYF. Here the CDR3 DNA reads TGTGCCAGCAGTGAGGGCTCCTACGAGCAGTACTTC.

The genes are TRBV7-9 and TRBJ2-7, with a tentative D call TRBD2 (6 bases). V was pared by 2 bases and J by 0 bases, with 11 bases between. Germline CDR1 is SEHNR and CDR2 is FQNEAQ (reference sequence). The CDR3 has 15 residues. The chain's CDR3 is CASSLWDSSSYEQYF. Here the CDR3 DNA reads TGTGCCAGCAGCTTATGGGACTCAAGCTCCTACGAGCAGTACTTC.

The V and J genes are TRBV28 and TRBJ1-4, with unresolved D. CDR1 MDHEN and CDR2 SYDVKM come from the germline V gene. There are 13 residues in the CDR3. Trimming left V 7 bases short and J 3 bases short, with 9 bases between. CDR3 coding DNA: TGTGCCAGCACCAAGCGAGCTAATGAAAAACTGTTTTTT. Protein sequence: CASTKRANEKLFF.

The chain has TRBV11-2 and TRBJ2-2; TRBD2 agrees at 8 bases. The V segment lost 0 bases and the J segment 5 bases; nucleotides outside the gene matches: 8. This CDR3 comprises 17 residues. The germline V gene encodes CDR1 SGHAT and CDR2 FQNNGV. This CDR3 reads CASSLDLAGGSTGELFF. As DNA, the CDR3 is TGTGCCAGCAGCTTAGATCTCGCGGGGGGATCAACCGGGGAGCTGTTTTTT.

The J gene is TRBJ2-2, the V gene TRBV14; weak D call: TRBD2 (5 bases). This CDR3 is 14 amino acids long. V was trimmed by 5 bases and J by 8 bases, leaving 15 bases between them. Germline assignment: CDR1 SGHDN and CDR2 FVKESK. This CDR3 reads CASSREPHGGELFF. Written as DNA, the CDR3 is TGTGCCAGCAGCAGGGAGCCCCATGGGGGGGAGCTGTTTTTT.

The chain is built from TRBV11-2 and TRBJ2-7, with D perhaps matching TRBD2 (5 bases). The V and J ends lost 8 bases and 3 bases respectively, with 14 bases between them. The CDR3 runs to 13 residues. Germline V gives CDR1 SGHAT, CDR2 FQNNGV. CDR3 region: CASARGINYEQYF. As DNA, the CDR3 is TGTGCCAGCGCGAGAGGGATCAACTACGAGCAGTACTTC.

The gene calls are TRBV7-2 and TRBJ1-5; TRBD1 is a possible D gene (6 bases). V lost 2 bases to trimming and J lost 4 bases, with 12 bases between them. CDR3 length: 15 residues. Germline loops: CDR1 SGHTA, CDR2 FQGNSA. The CDR3 DNA sequence: TGTGCCAGCAGCTTATTCGGACAGATTAATCAGCCCCAGCATTTT. Its protein product is CASSLFGQINQPQHF.

The V gene is TRBV9, the J gene TRBJ2-1; 7 bases are a match to TRBD2. Germline CDR1 is SGDLS and CDR2 is YYNGEE. The CDR3 sequence is 14 residues long. With V trimmed by 3 bases and J by 9 bases, 9 bases remained unmatched. The CDR3 sequence is CASSEASSGGEQFF. The CDR3 DNA reads as TGTGCCAGCAGCGAGGCCTCTAGCGGCGGTGAGCAGTTCTTC.

The chain carries TRBV27 and TRBJ2-2; D is perhaps TRBD1 (5 bases). This CDR3 has 18 residues. In germline, CDR1 is MNHEY, CDR2 SMNVEV (reference sequence). With 2 bases removed from V and 0 bases from J, the gap between germline ends came to 16 bases. The CDR3 DNA is TGTGCCAGCAGTTTACTCTGGGGCCGGTTCGCGAACACCGGGGAGCTGTTTTTT. This codes for CASSLLWGRFANTGELFF.

The V gene is TRBV7-2, the J gene TRBJ2-3; either TRBD1 or TRBD2 may fit D (6 bases each). Germline-derived CDR1 and CDR2 are SGHTA and FQGNSA. The CDR3 spans 15 residues. V lost 11 bases and J lost 4, with 22 bases in between. CDR3 amino acids: CAGGTPGAGADTQYF. CDR3 bases: TGTGCCGGGGGCACGCCGGGGGCCGGGGCAGATACGCAGTATTTT.

CDR3 nucleotides: TGTGCCAGCAGCCGACCGGGCAGTGAGAACACTGAAGCTTTCTTT. It yields the protein CASSRPGSENTEAFF. The chain carries TRBV7-3 and TRBJ1-1; D is unresolved. The CDR3 length is 15 residues. Germline CDR1 and CDR2: SGHTA and FQGTGA. Trimming removed 5 bases from V and 1 base from J, with 14 bases in between.

The rearrangement links TRBV7-3 to TRBJ2-1, with 7 positions matching TRBD2. Germline V gene lookup returns CDR1 SGHTA and CDR2 FQGTGA. The CDR3 contains 17 residues. Unmatched junction bases numbered 10, after V lost 0 bases and J lost 5 bases. The CDR3 spells CASSLTPNSGRDNEQFF. The CDR3 DNA reads TGTGCCAGCAGCTTAACCCCTAATAGCGGGCGGGACAATGAGCAGTTCTTC. The whole variable domain, remainder taken from reference TRBV7-3 and TRBJ2-1, is GAGVSQTPSNKVTEKGKYVELRCDPISGHTALYWYRQSLGQGPEFLIYFQGTGAADDSGLPNDRFFAVRPEGSVSTLKIQRTERGDSAVYLCASSLTPNSGRDNEQFFGPGTRLTVL.

The chain joins TRBV10-1 to TRBJ1-3, with D unresolved. V shed 6 bases and J shed 1 base, with 13 bases lying between them. From germline, CDR1 is WNHNN and CDR2 SYGVQD (reference sequence). CDR3 size: 15 residues. CDR3 sequence: CASSPVGESGNTIYF. DNA for the CDR3: TGCGCCAGCAGCCCAGTGGGAGAATCTGGAAACACCATATATTTT.

The chain joins TRBV6-6 to TRBJ2-1, with 12 bases fitting TRBD1. Germline lookup yields CDR1 MNHNY and CDR2 SVGAGI (reference sequence). Losses at the gene ends were 0 bases for V and 8 bases for J; bases not matched to a gene: 5. This CDR3 is 16 amino acids long. CDR3 region: CASSYSKGQGAYEQFF. Here the CDR3 DNA reads TGTGCCAGCAGTTACTCGAAGGGACAGGGGGCGTATGAGCAGTTCTTC.

The chain uses TRBV9 and TRBJ2-3; 7 bases align to TRBD1. The CDR3 loop spans 17 amino acids. Losses at the gene ends were 4 bases for V and 1 base for J; bases not matched to a gene: 12. Germline V gene lookup returns CDR1 SGDLS and CDR2 YYNGEE. CDR3 sequence reads: CASSPHFTGVGTDTQYF. Here the CDR3 DNA reads TGTGCCAGCAGCCCCCACTTTACAGGGGTCGGCACAGATACGCAGTATTTT.